This T cell receptor beta chain originates from a study of T cell responses to AZD1222 COVID-19 vaccine. About the research overall: Pooling covered second doses at about 4 or about 12 weeks.

To note about this clone: The antigen remains undetermined.

Measured with immunoSEQ multiplex PCR; TCRdb has only the in-frame clones, and not every one. The sample shows about 150,000 clones, about 93% of them seen only once. The CDR3 totals 15 residues. Trimming pared 0 bases from V and 4 bases from J, leaving 11 bases between. Looked up from germline, CDR1 is SEHNR and CDR2 is FQNEAQ (reference sequence). Findings of the study overall: Most donors were white British, females outnumbered males, and clonal diversity was possibly underestimated. Two doses of AZD1222 preceded a rise in Spike-specific TCR breadth and depth.

The sample was peripheral blood, taken on day 0 of AZD1222 vaccination. The V call is TRBV7-9, the J call TRBJ2-3; D possibly corresponds to TRBD2 (7 bases). This clonotype originated in an adult in good health. This CDR3 reads CASSLAGGHSDTQYF. For the CDR3, the DNA is TGTGCCAGCAGCTTAGCGGGGGGGCATTCAGATACGCAGTATTTT.